This TCR beta chain was recorded in a study of CD8+ T cells in alopecia areata. Whole-study results and caveats: Clonality in lesional scalp, especially alopecia totalis/universalis, exceeded that of normal scalp.

Extracted RNA was reverse transcribed, and the resulting cDNA served as sequencing template. Assay: immunoSEQ multiplex PCR; the TCRdb copy retains only in-frame clones and omits some. The sample includes some 130,000 clones, about 46% of them seen just once. The CDR3 spans 15 residues. The trim removed 7 bases at V and 4 bases at J, leaving 9 bases unmatched. CDR1 SEHNR and CDR2 FQNEAQ come from the germline V gene (reference sequence). This clone was found a few times. Antigen specificity is unknown. Sample: CD8+ T cells sorted from blood, taken at week 0. This receptor was obtained from a human donor with alopecia areata. This sequence joins TRBV7-9 and TRBJ2-5, with 10 bases lining up with TRBD1. The CDR3 loop is CASTAGTGVIETQYF. CDR3 DNA: TGTGCCAGCACCGCCGGGACAGGGGTTATAGAGACCCAGTACTTC.